This T cell receptor (beta chain) was profiled in a study of T cell repertoires in cytomegalovirus infection. Across the study: It was the public TCR beta signatures that indicated both CMV infection and matching HLA type.

Study findings and constraints: Dominant in the ex vivo response were TCR beta clonotypes restricted by HLA-C and specific for CMV. Summed frequency of public TCR beta families distinguished CMV carriers with the relevant HLA.

A word on this clonotype: The antigen remains unidentified.

TCRdb used MiXCR to reprocess the reads, holding one entry per CDR3 protein. The sample lists just under 300,000 distinct CDR3 sequences; around 9.1% were seen once. The CDR3 totals 15 residues. V gave up 1 base and J gave up 0 bases, with 9 bases separating them. The germline V gene has CDR1 MNHEY and CDR2 SMNVEV (reference sequence). The sample taken for sequencing was PBMCs. The receptor was isolated from a human donor in good health (CMV status not recorded). Some clones in this sample may be carry-over from other donors' samples. The chain employs TRBV27 and TRBJ1-2; tentatively, D is TRBD1 (5 bases). The CDR3 nucleotides are TGTGCCAGCAGTTTATACGGGGCTTCTAACTATGGCTACACCTTC. Translation gives CASSLYGASNYGYTF.